This T cell receptor beta chain was profiled in a study of blood T cells in healthy people across ages. A sample-barcoded 5' primer and a J-beta primer mix were used in a second PCR of roughly 6 to 11 cycles. TCRdb reanalysed the 5' RACE reads using MiXCR and keeps one entry per CDR3 protein. The sample lists a few hundred thousand distinct CDR3 sequences, 25% to 30% seen once, with around a sixth in the top ten. This CDR3 contains 16 residues. CDR1 is LNHDA, CDR2 SQIVND, per germline (reference sequence). V shed 1 base and J shed 0 bases, with 10 bases lying between them. The receptor's source is a woman aged 70-85 years in good health. The chain joins TRBV19 to TRBJ1-3; D is uncertain. Sequencing was carried out using blood. The CDR3 loop reads CASSIARQSSGNTIYF. The CDR3 DNA follows: TGTGCCAGTAGTATAGCTCGGCAGTCCTCTGGAAACACCATATATTTT. The whole variable domain, remainder taken from reference TRBV19 and TRBJ1-3, is DGGITQSPKYLFRKEGQNVTLSCEQNLNHDAMYWYRQDPGQGLRLIYYSQIVNDFQKGDIAEGYSVSREKKESFPLTVTSAQKNPTAFYLCASSIARQSSGNTIYFGEGSWLTVV.